Each of the 3 T cell receptor beta chains below was sequenced from the same sample in a study of spatial heterogeneity in lung cancer. TCRdb called the 5' RACE reads again in MiXCR, with one record for every CDR3 protein. Of 20,000 to 30,000 distinct CDR3 sequences listed, more than 8% were seen once; the top ten hold around 7%. General study findings and limits: Expanded alpha and beta TCR counts within tumors tracked tumor mutation counts.

These receptors have no known antigen. As to time point: sample taken at primary tumor resection. Sequenced material: lung tumor tissue, taken at surgery. The receptors stem from a male donor with early-stage non-small cell lung cancer.

The CDR3 DNA reads as TGCAGTGCTCCTGGACCCCTAGCGGGTGCCTACAATGAGCAGTTCTTC. It encodes CSAPGPLAGAYNEQFF. The V and J genes are TRBV20-1 and TRBJ2-1; 8 bases align to TRBD2. The CDR3 is made up of 16 amino acids. Germline assignment: CDR1 DFQATT and CDR2 SNEGSKA (reference sequence). The J segment lost 2 bases and the V segment lost 5 bases, leaving 11 bases of the junction unmatched.

This clonotype has at least ten counts. The V gene is TRBV6-5, the J gene TRBJ1-2, with D unresolved. V lost 0 bases and J 3 bases, leaving 14 bases between the germline ends. Germline V lookup: CDR1 MNHEY, CDR2 SVGAGI. There are 16 residues in the CDR3. The CDR3 region has the DNA TGTGCCAGCAGTTACTCGAAATTGAGGCCGGACTATGGCTACACCTTC. It yields the protein CASSYSKLRPDYGYTF.

This clonotype appeared a few times. The V call is TRBV7-2, the J call TRBJ2-2; tentatively, D is TRBD2 (5 bases). The CDR3 extends over 15 amino acids. Trimming pared 8 bases from V and 2 bases from J, leaving 15 bases between. Germline V gene data show CDR1 as SGHTA and CDR2 as FQGNSA. The DNA of the CDR3 is TGTGCCAGCCAACAGAGGGCCCTCAACACCGGGGAGCTGTTTTTT. As protein: CASQQRALNTGELFF.